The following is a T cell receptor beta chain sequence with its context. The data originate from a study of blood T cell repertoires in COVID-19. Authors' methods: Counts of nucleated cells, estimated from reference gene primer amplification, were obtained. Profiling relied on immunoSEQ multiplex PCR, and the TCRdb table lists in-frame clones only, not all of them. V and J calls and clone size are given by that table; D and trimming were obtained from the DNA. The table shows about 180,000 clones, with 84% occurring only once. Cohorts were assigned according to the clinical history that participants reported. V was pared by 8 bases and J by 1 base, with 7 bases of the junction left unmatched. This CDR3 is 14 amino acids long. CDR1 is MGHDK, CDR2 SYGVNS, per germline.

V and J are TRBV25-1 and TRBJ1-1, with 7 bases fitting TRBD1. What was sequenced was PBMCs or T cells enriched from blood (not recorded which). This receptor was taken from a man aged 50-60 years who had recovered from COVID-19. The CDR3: CASAGGTENTEAFF. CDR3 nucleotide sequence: TGTGCCAGCGCCGGCGGGACAGAGAACACTGAAGCTTTCTTT.